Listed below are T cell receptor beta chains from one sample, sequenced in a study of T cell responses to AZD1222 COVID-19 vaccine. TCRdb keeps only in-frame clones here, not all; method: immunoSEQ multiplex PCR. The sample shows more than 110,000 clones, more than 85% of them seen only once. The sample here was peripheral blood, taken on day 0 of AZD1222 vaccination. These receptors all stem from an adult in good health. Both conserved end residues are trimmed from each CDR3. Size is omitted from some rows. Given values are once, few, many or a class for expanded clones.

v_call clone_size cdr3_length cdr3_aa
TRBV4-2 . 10 ASSQDLGGYT
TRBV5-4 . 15 ASSLVAARAKNTEAF
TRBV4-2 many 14 ASSQSSDRGHQPQH
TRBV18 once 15 ASSLRDRDPKRTSEY
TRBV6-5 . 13 ASRARTAGTDTQY
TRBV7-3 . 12 ASSHPGTSNEQF
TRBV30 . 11 AWSVRGDQPQH
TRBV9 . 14 ASSVAGGPHSQEQF
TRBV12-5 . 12 ASGLGRSNQPQH
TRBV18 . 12 ASSATGRSYEQY
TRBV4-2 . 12 ASSQATGGYEQY
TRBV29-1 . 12 SVDGTGGGYGYT
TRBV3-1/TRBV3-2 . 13 ASSQDTVRGDTQY
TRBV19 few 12 ASSIDPGNQPQH
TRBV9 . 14 ASSAQTGGEYNEQF
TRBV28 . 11 ASSFEGARGYT
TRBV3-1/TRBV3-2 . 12 ASSPRDKAYEQY
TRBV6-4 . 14 ASRAQGASNTGELF
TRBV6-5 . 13 ASSRTTGGETEAF